These 32 T cell receptor beta chains were sequenced from one sample in a study of PD-1 blockade in classical Hodgkin lymphoma. Specified time point: cycle 4 day 1 (C4D1), after about 6 weeks of nivolumab. The patients all showed relapse after autologous stem cell transplantation, while their brentuximab vedotin exposure varied. Here immunoSEQ multiplex PCR was the method, and the copy in TCRdb shows in-frame clones only, minus some. Among roughly 20,000 clones listed, nearly 80% were seen once. Here the sequenced sample was peripheral blood mononuclear cells (PBMCs), taken before the fourth cycle of nivolumab. All receptors derive from a human donor with classical Hodgkin lymphoma.

The chain employs TRBV28 and TRBJ2-1; 10 nucleotides match TRBD2. Trimming at V came to 5 bases and at J to 12 bases, leaving 13 bases not matched to a gene. There are 15 residues in the CDR3. Germline CDR1 reads MDHEN; CDR2 reads SYDVKM. The CDR3: CASSPLGERGGRQFF. The CDR3 nucleotides are TGTGCCAGCAGTCCCCTGGGGGAGCGGGGGGGCAGGCAGTTCTTC.

Written as DNA, the CDR3 is TGCGCCAGCAGCACCTCGGGGACGTGGAACACTGAAGCTTTCTTT. Amino acids: CASSTSGTWNTEAFF. V usage is TRBV5-1 and J usage is TRBJ1-1; D might be TRBD1 (5 bases). The V end was cut by 4 bases, the J end by 1 base, with 14 bases between. The CDR3 has 15 residues. Per germline, CDR1 SGHRS and CDR2 YFSETQ.

V gene TRBV28 combines with J gene TRBJ2-7, with 10 bases identical to TRBD2. Germline-derived CDR1 and CDR2 are MDHEN and SYDVKM. The CDR3 totals 14 residues. V was clipped by 10 bases and J by 2 bases; unmatched bases: 8. The CDR3 DNA reads as TGTGCCACTAACCCCAGCGGGAGGGCCTACGAGCAGTACTTC. This encodes CATNPSGRAYEQYF. Filled out from reference TRBV28 and TRBJ2-7, the complete variable domain reads DVKVTQSSRYLVKRTGEKVFLECVQDMDHENMFWYRQDPGLGLRLIYFSYDVKMKEKGDIPEGYSVSREKKERFSLILESASTNQTSMYLCATNPSGRAYEQYFGPGTRLTVT.

This chain links TRBV5-1 with TRBJ1-1, with TRBD1 as a possible D gene (6 bases). V lost 0 bases, J lost 2 bases, and 11 bases lay in between. This CDR3 is 15 amino acids long. Per the germline V gene, CDR1 is SGHRS and CDR2 is YFSETQ. CDR3 nucleotide sequence: TGCGCCAGCAGCTTGGTTACGGGGGCAAACACTGAAGCTTTCTTT. It translates to CASSLVTGANTEAFF.

By share, this clone ranks as medium-sized. The CDR3 spells CATEGLAGTDTQYF. In DNA, the CDR3 is TGTGCCACTGAGGGACTAGCGGGCACAGATACGCAGTATTTT. V is TRBV19 and J is TRBJ2-3; TRBD2 agrees at 11 bases. Trimming took 10 bases from V and 1 from J; bases not matched to a gene: 4. The CDR3 sequence is 14 residues long. Germline V lookup: CDR1 LNHDA, CDR2 SQIVND (reference sequence).

This chain links TRBV30 with TRBJ2-7; 8 nucleotides align to TRBD1. V gave up 3 bases and J gave up 1 base; unmatched junction bases: 14. Germline CDR1 GTSNPN, CDR2 SVGIG (reference sequence). The CDR3 has 17 amino acids. In DNA, the CDR3 is TGTGCCTGGAGCCGTCTTTGGGACAGGACTCCTTCCTACGAGCAGTACTTC. Residues: CAWSRLWDRTPSYEQYF.

CDR3 loop: CASSGGGLSPHEQYF. The CDR3 nucleotides read TGTGCCAGCAGTGGGGGGGGGCTTTCTCCCCACGAGCAGTACTTC. The chain joins TRBV28 to TRBJ2-7, with D tentatively TRBD2 (7 bases). Germline lookup yields CDR1 MDHEN and CDR2 SYDVKM. The CDR3 sequence is 15 residues long. V was trimmed by 5 bases and J by 5 bases, leaving 19 bases between them.

This chain uses TRBV5-5 with TRBJ2-5, with D hard to call. CDR3 size: 13 residues. V lost 4 bases to trimming and J lost 2 bases, with 9 bases between them. Germline V gene sequence: CDR1 SGHKS, CDR2 YYEKEE (reference sequence). CDR3 sequence (DNA): TGTGCCAGCAGCCGGCGAGGTCAAGAGACCCAGTACTTC. Translating it yields CASSRRGQETQYF. Looking up the rest from reference TRBV5-5 and TRBJ2-5 gives the full variable domain: DAGVTQSPTHLIKTRGQQVTLRCSPISGHKSVSWYQQVLGQGPQFIFQYYEKEERGRGNFPDRFSARQFPNYSSELNVNALLLGDSALYLCASSRRGQETQYFGPGTRLLVL.

The chain joins TRBV6-1 to TRBJ2-6, with D uncertain. V shed 1 base and J shed 0 bases, with 10 bases lying between them. The CDR3 length is 17 residues. Per the germline V gene, CDR1 is MNHNS and CDR2 is SASEGT. In DNA form, the CDR3 reads TGTGCCAGCAGTGAAGGGTCCGTAGGCTCTGGGGCCAACGTCCTGACTTTC. Its translation: CASSEGSVGSGANVLTF.

The chain joins TRBV6-5 to TRBJ2-1, with D hard to call. The V gene's germline CDR1 is MNHEY and CDR2 SVGAGI. With 5 bases removed from V and 13 bases from J, the gap between germline ends came to 18 bases. There are 13 residues in the CDR3. The CDR3, as DNA: TGTGCCAGCAGTGCCTCCCGGGCAGATCGACAGTTCTTC. Translation: CASSASRADRQFF.

The chain has TRBV5-1 and TRBJ2-3; 9 bases agree with TRBD1. The V and J ends lost 4 bases and 4 bases, in that order; junction bases with no gene match: 7. The CDR3 is 15 residues long. CDR1 and CDR2 (germline): SGHRS, YFSETQ. The CDR3 DNA reads as TGCGCCAGCAGCGGGGGACAGGGTAGTGCAGATACGCAGTATTTT. Protein sequence: CASSGGQGSADTQYF.

This rearrangement joins TRBV28 to TRBJ1-6, with 8 bases fitting TRBD1. The CDR3 contains 14 residues. Germline lookup yields CDR1 MDHEN and CDR2 SYDVKM. The ends lost 7 bases at V and 7 bases at J; junction bases unmatched: 6. The CDR3 sequence: CASIITGGNSPLHF. The CDR3, as DNA: TGTGCCAGCATTATTACAGGGGGGAATTCACCCCTCCACTTT.

The rearrangement links TRBV9 to TRBJ2-7; the D gene is possibly TRBD1 (5 bases). The CDR3 is 15 residues long. Trimming left V 0 bases short and J 2 bases short, with 12 bases between. CDR1 is SGDLS and CDR2 is YYNGEE in the germline V gene. DNA for the CDR3: TGTGCCAGCAGCGTAGCAGTACAGGTTACCTACGAGCAGTACTTC. Its protein product is CASSVAVQVTYEQYF.

This rearrangement joins TRBV10-3 to TRBJ1-2; 9 positions match TRBD1. The germline V gene encodes CDR1 ENHRY and CDR2 SYGVKD. The CDR3 has 12 residues. V lost 8 bases, J lost 8 bases, and 6 bases stayed unmatched. The CDR3 DNA is TGTGCCATCCGACAGGGGGATACGGGCTACACCTTC. It specifies CAIRQGDTGYTF.

CDR3 loop: CASSPDYEQYF. CDR3 DNA: TGTGCCAGCTCACCCGACTACGAGCAGTACTTC. The rearrangement uses TRBV18 and TRBJ2-7, with D hard to call. There are 11 residues in the CDR3. Trimming shortened V by 3 bases and J by 3 bases, and 3 bases separated the two germline ends. The germline V gene encodes CDR1 KGHSH and CDR2 LQKENI.

The V gene is TRBV2, the J gene TRBJ2-2; no clear D. The CDR3 totals 13 residues. Trimming shortened V by 1 base and J by 6 bases, and 6 bases separated the two germline ends. The germline gives CDR1 SNHLY, CDR2 FYNNEI. This CDR3 reads CASSEEVAGELFF. The CDR3, as DNA: TGTGCCAGCAGTGAAGAGGTGGCCGGGGAGCTGTTTTTT.

This rearrangement joins TRBV28 to TRBJ1-2; the D gene is possibly TRBD1 (5 bases). Deletions cut 1 base from V and 4 bases from J, with 34 bases between. Germline CDR1 is MDHEN and CDR2 is SYDVKM. The CDR3 spans 22 residues. For the CDR3, the DNA is TGTGCCAGCAGTTTATTTTTTGGGGGTGTAGGGACTCCAAACCTTGATCCCTATGGCTACACCTTC. Encoded protein: CASSLFFGGVGTPNLDPYGYTF.

V is TRBV13 and J is TRBJ2-7; D uncertain. The CDR3 consists of 13 residues. Germline loops: CDR1 PRHDT, CDR2 FYEKMQ (reference sequence). V lost 2 bases, J lost 3 bases, and 8 bases lay in between. The CDR3 spells CASSLNSIYEQYF. The CDR3 DNA reads as TGTGCCAGCAGCTTAAACTCCATCTACGAGCAGTACTTC.

The V gene is TRBV2, the J gene TRBJ2-2; the D is unclear. V shed 7 bases and J shed 6 bases, with 6 bases lying between them. The CDR3 length is 11 residues. Germline V lookup: CDR1 SNHLY, CDR2 FYNNEI. The CDR3 nucleotides are TGTGCCAGCATCTTTTCCGGGGAGCTGTTTTTT. The encoded protein is CASIFSGELFF.

V usage is TRBV28 and J usage is TRBJ2-5, with 10 nucleotides matching TRBD1. The DNA end is more similar to TRBJ2-7, so the J call may be wrong. CDR3 length equals 15 residues. Germline V CDR1 and CDR2: MDHEN, SYDVKM. The CDR3 DNA reads as TGTGCCAGCAGCCACCGACAGGGGGCGCCTTACGAGCAGTACTTC. This translates into CASSHRQGAPYEQYF.

This rearrangement joins TRBV7-2 to TRBJ2-7; maybe TRBD2 (6 bases). V was shortened by 2 bases and J by 7 bases, with 12 bases between the two germline ends. This CDR3 has 13 residues. Germline-derived CDR1 and CDR2 are SGHTA and FQGNSA. DNA of the CDR3: TGTGCCAGCAGCTTAAGGGCAGGGAGGGAGCAGTACTTC. Its translation is CASSLRAGREQYF.

This chain connects TRBV15 to TRBJ2-6, with a possible D match to TRBD1 (6 bases). With 0 bases removed from V and 0 bases from J, the gap between germline ends came to 6 bases. Germline CDR1 and CDR2: LNHNV and YYDKDF (reference sequence). The CDR3 consists of 16 residues. CDR3 coding DNA: TGTGCCACCAGCAGAGACAGGGGCTCTGGGGCCAACGTCCTGACTTTC. Protein sequence: CATSRDRGSGANVLTF.

The chain employs TRBV11-1 and TRBJ1-2; TRBD1 matches at 8 bases. The ends lost 3 bases at V and 1 base at J; junction bases unmatched: 1. The CDR3 has 14 residues. Germline V gene sequence: CDR1 SGHAT, CDR2 FQDESV (reference sequence). The CDR3 region is CASSFGQGNYGYTF. The DNA for the CDR3 is TGTGCCAGCAGCTTCGGACAGGGTAACTATGGCTACACCTTC.

This clone appeared once. The rearrangement joins TRBV7-9 to TRBJ1-6; 7 positions agree with TRBD1. J lost 9 bases, V lost 2 bases, and 4 bases had no gene match. The CDR3 length is 14 residues. Germline CDR1 reads SEHNR; CDR2 reads FQNEAQ (reference sequence). Here the CDR3 reads CASSLIQGISPLHF. For the CDR3, the DNA is TGTGCCAGCAGCTTAATACAGGGGATTTCACCCCTCCACTTT.

The chain joins TRBV27 to TRBJ1-6, with a possible D match to TRBD1 (5 bases). The CDR3 runs to 16 residues. V lost 2 bases and J 4 bases, leaving 12 bases between the germline ends. The germline V gene has CDR1 MNHEY and CDR2 SMNVEV (reference sequence). The CDR3 loop reads CASSLDRYSYNSPLHF. The CDR3 DNA reads as TGTGCCAGCAGTTTAGACAGATATTCTTATAATTCACCCCTCCACTTT.

The chain recombines TRBV6-1 with TRBJ2-3, with D perhaps matching TRBD1 (5 bases). CDR3 length: 14 amino acids. Germline CDR1 and CDR2: MNHNS and SASEGT. V was shortened by 2 bases and J by 2 bases, with 8 bases between the two germline ends. CDR3 bases: TGTGCCAGCAGTGAAAAGGGGTTCACAGATACGCAGTATTTT. Translated, it gives CASSEKGFTDTQYF.

This clone was counted a few times. The chain links TRBV9 to TRBJ1-1, with D possibly TRBD1 on 6 matching bases. This CDR3 contains 14 residues. Trimming shortened V by 3 bases and J by 1 base, and 10 bases separated the two germline ends. Germline CDR1 SGDLS, CDR2 YYNGEE. The CDR3 loop reads CASSAQDRNTEAFF. CDR3 DNA: TGTGCCAGCAGCGCGCAGGACAGGAACACTGAAGCTTTCTTT.

The chain links TRBV7-9 to TRBJ2-5; 9 bases are shared with TRBD1. This CDR3 contains 14 residues. With V trimmed by 5 bases and J by 3 bases, 4 bases remained unmatched. Germline V gene sequence: CDR1 SEHNR, CDR2 FQNEAQ (reference sequence). DNA for the CDR3: TGTGCCAGCAGCCGTAGGGACAGGGAAGAGACCCAGTACTTC. This sequence encodes CASSRRDREETQYF.

V is TRBV5-1 and J is TRBJ2-7; 10 positions match TRBD1. V dropped 1 base and J dropped 3; count of bases not matched to a gene: 10. This CDR3 comprises 17 residues. CDR1 is SGHRS, CDR2 YFSETQ, per germline. The CDR3 spells CASSLSFGTGDFYEQYF. The CDR3 bases are TGCGCCAGCAGCTTGTCATTTGGGACAGGGGATTTCTACGAGCAGTACTTC.

The V call is TRBV28, the J call TRBJ2-1, with D possibly TRBD2 on 5 matching bases. The CDR3 length is 16 residues. V lost 6 bases and J lost 3, with 18 bases in between. Germline assignment: CDR1 MDHEN and CDR2 SYDVKM. The CDR3 DNA reads TGTGCCAGCAGCCCTGGACCCGTGACTAACTACAATGAGCAGTTCTTC. This gives the protein CASSPGPVTNYNEQFF.

This clone has just a few counts. The chain combines TRBV4-2 with TRBJ1-1; 7 nucleotides line up with TRBD1. The CDR3 runs to 15 residues. The germline CDR1 and CDR2 sequences are LGHNA and YNFKEQ. V trimming: 6 bases; J trimming: 4 bases; junction bases outside the gene matches: 11. As DNA, the CDR3 is TGTGCCAGCAGTGTTTCCGGGACAGAGGGCACTGAAGCTTTCTTT. It translates to CASSVSGTEGTEAFF.

This chain connects TRBV2 to TRBJ2-7; D gene unclear. Trimming removed 6 bases at V and 3 bases at J, with 15 bases between. Germline CDR1 SNHLY, CDR2 FYNNEI. The CDR3 extends over 14 amino acids. The CDR3 is CASRVKTLIYEQYF. The CDR3 DNA reads as TGTGCCAGCAGGGTCAAGACACTGATCTACGAGCAGTACTTC. Using reference TRBV2 and TRBJ2-7 for the parts outside the CDR3, the full variable domain is EPEVTQTPSHQVTQMGQEVILRCVPISNHLYFYWYRQILGQKVEFLVSFYNNEISEKSEIFDDQFSVERPDGSNFTLKIRSTKLEDSAMYFCASRVKTLIYEQYFGPGTRLTVT.